Sequencing of this T cell receptor (beta chain) was carried out in a study of CD8+ T cells in alopecia areata. At the level of the study: Scalp area affected, as a percentage, set the severity score of treated patients. Whole-study findings and limits: Sequenced scalp T cells also include alphabeta T cells resident in normal skin. Higher clonality was seen in lesional scalp than in normal scalp, especially in alopecia totalis/universalis. A large proportion of expanded lesional clones were detected persisting in scalp and blood during tofacitinib.

About this clone itself: The antigen is undetermined.

Described treatment: oral pan-JAK inhibitor, 5-10 mg twice daily. Investigators isolated RNA and reverse transcribed it into cDNA to act as the sequencing template. TCRdb's copy holds only in-frame clones and misses some; the assay was immunoSEQ multiplex PCR. The sample shows some 190,000 clones, roughly 60% of them seen only once. The CDR3 runs 15 residues. V was cut by 4 bases and J by 5 bases, with 17 bases left in between. CDR1 is GTSNPN, CDR2 SVGIG, per germline (reference sequence). The chain employs TRBV30 and TRBJ2-2; unclear D gene. The TCR was taken from a human donor with alopecia areata. This material consisted of CD4+ T cells sorted from blood, taken at week 24, from a patient treated with tofacitinib. CDR3 sequence (DNA): TGTGCCTGGACGAGGACCCTGGGCTTAACCGGGGAGCTGTTTTTT. Translating it yields CAWTRTLGLTGELFF.